These 27 T cell receptor beta chains came from one sample sequenced in a study of esophageal squamous cell carcinoma tumors (dated by TCRdb to the early 2020s). The method behind the library was 5' RACE. This sample was sequenced with an Illumina MiSeq. PCR with KAPA HiFi used TCRalpha or TCRbeta constant-region primers plus a P20EA primer, followed by nested second PCR with CA2 or CB2. TCR genes were amplified by unbiased adaptor ligation RT-PCR, with reverse transcription by Superscript III and a polyT18-containing BSL-18E primer. TCRdb reanalyzed the raw reads on its own, using fastp at Q25 for trimming and MiXCR for clone calling, and kept in-frame beta chains. Rows matching on CDR3 protein sequence are summarized as one entry with the most common DNA and genes. In this sample the table shows roughly 5,300 distinct CDR3 sequences, less than 25% of which occur a single time. The biggest ten clones account for more than 25% of the sample.

The sample comprised tumor tissue. The receptors come from a man between 45 and 80 years old with esophageal squamous cell carcinoma.

This clonotype was counted at least ten times. J is TRBJ1-5 and V is TRBV6-1, with 8 bases matching TRBD1. After removal of 3 bases from V and 1 base from J, the junction contained 8 bases not matched to a gene. This CDR3 has 17 amino acids. Germline V gives CDR1 MNHNS, CDR2 SASEGT. The CDR3 DNA is TGTGCCAGCAGTGAGCCGACAGGGGCAGGAAGCAATCAGCCCCAGCATTTT. It yields the protein CASSEPTGAGSNQPQHF.

This clonotype is deemed large (0.1 to 1%). The gene calls are TRBV6-1 and TRBJ2-1; tentatively, D is TRBD2 (6 bases). Trimming removed 6 bases at V and 9 bases at J, with 15 bases between. The CDR3 is made up of 13 amino acids. From germline, CDR1 is MNHNS and CDR2 SASEGT. Written as DNA, the CDR3 is TGTGCCAGCAGCGGGAGCGTAATCACTGAGCAGTTCTTC. Its protein product is CASSGSVITEQFF.

On this clonotype itself: A much larger clone differs from this one at a single base, so this may be a read error. J is TRBJ2-5 and V is TRBV7-2, with no clear D. CDR1 SGHTA and CDR2 FQGNSA come from the germline V gene. Trimming stripped 2 bases from V and 6 bases from J, with 13 bases between. CDR3 length: 14 amino acids. CDR3 coding DNA: TGTGCCAGCAGCTTATATGGTGCTTTAAAGACCCAGTACTTC. The encoded protein is CASSLYGALKTQYF.

The chain couples TRBV2 to TRBJ2-3, with D tentatively TRBD1 (6 bases). Trimming left V 6 bases short and J 0 bases short, with 10 bases between. The CDR3 is made up of 14 amino acids. The V gene's germline CDR1 is SNHLY and CDR2 FYNNEI. The CDR3 DNA reads as TGTGCCAGCAGCCCGGACAGAAGCACAGATACGCAGTATTTT. Translated, it gives CASSPDRSTDTQYF.

This clonotype was found many times. The gene calls are TRBV30 and TRBJ2-7; TRBD1 matches at 8 bases. Trimming at V came to 3 bases and at J to 2 bases, leaving 6 bases not matched to a gene. Per germline, CDR1 GTSNPN and CDR2 SVGIG (reference sequence). The CDR3 has 14 amino acids. DNA for the CDR3: TGTGCCTGGAGCGGACAGGGAGTCCCCTACGAGCAGTACTTC. Protein: CAWSGQGVPYEQYF.

With regard to this clonotype: Given a much more abundant clone one base away, this may be a read error. The V and J genes are TRBV9 and TRBJ2-5; 9 positions match TRBD1. V shed 5 bases, J shed 4 bases, and the junction held 9 bases outside the gene matches. This CDR3 comprises 15 residues. The V gene's germline CDR1 is SGDLS and CDR2 YYNGEE. The DNA of the CDR3 is TGTGCCAGCAGAGTACGGGGACAGGGAAGAGAGACCCAGTACTTC. Translation: CASRVRGQGRETQYF.

This sequence joins TRBV7-8 and TRBJ2-3, with D perhaps matching TRBD2 (5 bases). V dropped 8 bases and J dropped 0 bases, with 15 bases sitting between them. Germline CDR1 and CDR2: SGHVS and FQNEAQ. This CDR3 is 15 amino acids long. The CDR3 nucleotides read TGTGCCAGCTCTGAGGAGGTTCCTAGCACAGATACGCAGTATTTT. It encodes CASSEEVPSTDTQYF.

This clonotype was recorded a few times. V usage is TRBV19 and J usage is TRBJ1-2, with TRBD1 identical over 7 bases. Germline V gene sequence: CDR1 LNHDA, CDR2 SQIVND (reference sequence). The CDR3 is 15 residues long. V gave up 3 bases and J gave up 3 bases; unmatched junction bases: 7. CDR3 nucleotides: TGTGCCAGTAGTATTTCGATCGGACAGGACTATGGCTACACCTTC. Translation: CASSISIGQDYGYTF.

The V gene is TRBV27, the J gene TRBJ1-2, with D maybe TRBD1 (6 bases). Germline V lookup: CDR1 MNHEY, CDR2 SMNVEV (reference sequence). Trimming removed 2 bases from V and 8 bases from J, with 27 bases in between. This CDR3 region has 18 residues. CDR3 loop: CASSLNRPGAPFTIGYTF. CDR3 in DNA: TGTGCCAGCAGTTTAAACCGGCCAGGGGCCCCGTTTACGATCGGCTACACCTTC.

This clonotype was recorded many times. The V call is TRBV11-2, the J call TRBJ1-1, with 7 bases lining up with TRBD1. V was pared by 2 bases and J by 1 base, with 1 base of the junction left unmatched. CDR1 is SGHAT, CDR2 FQNNGV, per germline. There are 14 residues in the CDR3. CDR3 nucleotide sequence: TGTGCCAGCAGCTTAAGGACAGGGAACACTGAAGCTTTCTTT. It codes for CASSLRTGNTEAFF.

This clonotype was recorded a few times. The J gene is TRBJ2-7, the V gene TRBV10-2; possible D gene TRBD2, 5 bases. This CDR3 is 13 amino acids long. Germline lookup yields CDR1 WSHSY and CDR2 SAAADI. V lost 4 bases and J 2 bases, leaving 9 bases between the germline ends. CDR3 loop: CASSVGLTYEQYF. CDR3 sequence (DNA): TGCGCCAGCAGTGTCGGACTCACCTACGAGCAGTACTTC.

As to this clonotype: Relative to the germline gene, one junction end is altered; a read error may explain this. The V call is TRBV7-7, the J call TRBJ2-7, with a possible D match to TRBD1 (7 bases). In germline, CDR1 is SSHAT, CDR2 FNYEAQ (reference sequence). This CDR3 comprises 15 residues. The CDR3 sequence: CASSPGGQPSYEQYF. The CDR3 coding sequence is TGTGCTAGCAGCCCCGGGGGACAGCCCTCCTACGAGCAGTACTTC.

V gene TRBV30 combines with J gene TRBJ1-1; no reliable D call. In germline, CDR1 is GTSNPN, CDR2 SVGIG (reference sequence). The CDR3 contains 11 residues. The ends were cut back, 3 bases at V and 6 bases at J, with 8 bases in the middle. CDR3 DNA sequence: TGTGCCTGGAGAGGGTTATCTGAAGCTTTCTTT. Translated: CAWRGLSEAFF.

A word on this clonotype: Being one base from a much bigger clone, this may be a read error. The rearrangement joins TRBV10-3 to TRBJ2-1; D is undetermined. The CDR3 has 10 residues. The germline gives CDR1 ENHRY, CDR2 SYGVKD. CDR3 in amino acids: CVPLGHEQFF. In DNA form, the CDR3 reads TGTGTCCCACTTGGGCATGAGCAGTTCTTC.

As to this clonotype: The junction does not match germline at one end; this may be a read error. The V call is TRBV20-1, the J call TRBJ2-7; 8 bases fit TRBD2. The CDR3 length is 14 residues. From germline, CDR1 is DFQATT and CDR2 SNEGSKA (reference sequence). CDR3 DNA: TGCAGTGTCCCTTCTAGCGGGCGCTCCGACGAGCAGTACTTC. It yields the protein CSVPSSGRSDEQYF.

J is TRBJ2-5 and V is TRBV30, with 10 positions matching TRBD1. There are 13 residues in the CDR3. The germline CDR1 and CDR2 sequences are GTSNPN and SVGIG (reference sequence). V lost 4 bases to trimming and J lost 4 bases; unmatched junction nucleotides: 3. The CDR3 is CAWTGQGRETQYF. The CDR3 region has the DNA TGTGCCTGGACGGGACAGGGGCGAGAGACCCAGTACTTC.

The V gene is TRBV6-6, the J gene TRBJ2-7, with 15 bases lining up with TRBD2. The germline CDR1 and CDR2 sequences are MNHNY and SVGAGI (reference sequence). The trim removed 10 bases at V and 0 bases at J, leaving 10 bases unmatched. The CDR3 runs 17 residues. For the CDR3, the DNA is TGTGCCAACAGCTCCGGGACTAGCGGGAGGTTCTCCTACGAGCAGTACTTC. It encodes CANSSGTSGRFSYEQYF.

This rearrangement joins TRBV7-8 to TRBJ1-5; D might be TRBD1 (6 bases). The V end lost 5 bases, the J end lost 3 bases, and 20 bases lay between the germline ends. Germline-derived CDR1 and CDR2 are SGHVS and FQNEAQ. This CDR3 has 17 amino acids. The DNA for the CDR3 is TGTGCCAGCAGCCGTCTGAACAGGGTGGAAGTCAATCAGCCCCAGCATTTT. Amino acid sequence: CASSRLNRVEVNQPQHF. The variable domain in full, completed from reference TRBV7-8 and TRBJ1-5, reads GAGVSQSPRYKVAKRGQDVALRCDPISGHVSLFWYQQALGQGPEFLTYFQNEAQLDKSGLPSDRFFAERPEGSVSTLKIQRTQQEDSAVYLCASSRLNRVEVNQPQHFGDGTRLSIL.

This clonotype is labeled as medium-sized. The chain recombines TRBV30 with TRBJ2-3, with 9 bases matching TRBD2. CDR1 is GTSNPN, CDR2 SVGIG, per germline (reference sequence). J gave up 8 bases and V 2 bases, and 8 bases lay outside the gene matches. CDR3 size: 14 residues. CDR3 loop: CAWSLAGFGVTQYF. In DNA, the CDR3 is TGTGCCTGGAGTCTAGCGGGGTTTGGTGTTACGCAGTATTTT.

This clonotype qualifies as medium-sized. This chain uses TRBV7-9 with TRBJ1-4; 10 bases agree with TRBD1. Germline V lookup: CDR1 SEHNR, CDR2 FQNEAQ (reference sequence). Trimming took 3 bases from V and 3 from J; bases not matched to a gene: 4. The CDR3 runs 16 residues. The CDR3 DNA sequence: TGTGCCAGCAGCTTCGGACAGGGGGAGGCTAATGAAAAACTGTTTTTT. Protein product: CASSFGQGEANEKLFF.

This chain connects TRBV6-1 to TRBJ2-7; D is unclear. CDR3 size: 12 residues. Germline values: CDR1 MNHNS, CDR2 SASEGT. V lost 2 bases and J lost 0, with 2 bases in between. The CDR3 DNA is TGTGCCAGCAGTGAACACTCCTACGAGCAGTACTTC. Its protein product is CASSEHSYEQYF.

This clonotype was seen ten or more times. J is TRBJ2-7 and V is TRBV6-2 or TRBV6-3; D might be TRBD2 (6 bases). CDR1 is MNHEY, CDR2 SVGEGT, per germline. Trimming pared 4 bases from V and 4 bases from J, leaving 11 bases between. This CDR3 is 13 amino acids long. CDR3 DNA: TGTGCCAGCAGTTCTGGGACTGTTTACGAGCAGTACTTC. Its protein is CASSSGTVYEQYF.

The chain carries TRBV3-1 and TRBJ2-7; perhaps TRBD2 as D (5 bases). Germline CDR1 reads LGHDT; CDR2 reads YNNKEL (reference sequence). V was cut by 3 bases and J by 0 bases, with 12 bases left in between. CDR3 length: 15 residues. The chain's CDR3 is CASSHSSASSYEQYF. Here the CDR3 DNA reads TGTGCCAGCAGCCACAGTAGCGCGAGCTCCTACGAGCAGTACTTC.

By share, this clonotype ranks as medium-sized (0.01 to 0.1%). The chain combines TRBV5-4 with TRBJ2-7; D not certain. Deletions cut 4 bases from V and 3 bases from J, with 11 bases between. The CDR3 is 13 amino acids. Germline values: CDR1 SGHNT, CDR2 YYREEE (reference sequence). The CDR3 bases are TGTGCCAGCAGCCAAACCCACCTCTACGAGCAGTACTTC. Its translation: CASSQTHLYEQYF.

The chain couples TRBV20-1 to TRBJ2-1; tentatively, D is TRBD2 (6 bases). V dropped 1 base and J dropped 6 bases, with 13 bases sitting between them. Germline CDR1 reads DFQATT; CDR2 reads SNEGSKA (reference sequence). CDR3 length: 14 residues. The CDR3 bases are TGCAGTGCTAGAGTCGGCGGGATGAGCAATGAGCAGTTCTTC. Protein product: CSARVGGMSNEQFF.

The table lists this clonotype with a few counts. V gene TRBV27 combines with J gene TRBJ2-1, with D unresolved. Trimming took 1 base from V and 4 from J, leaving 5 bases between them. The CDR3 contains 13 residues. The germline V gene encodes CDR1 MNHEY and CDR2 SMNVEV (reference sequence). CDR3 bases: TGTGCCAGCAGTTTATTCTCTTACAATGAGCAGTTCTTC. This codes for CASSLFSYNEQFF.

This clonotype is deemed medium-sized (0.01 to 0.1%). The chain joins TRBV20-1 to TRBJ2-5; perhaps TRBD2 as D (6 bases). Germline assignment: CDR1 DFQATT and CDR2 SNEGSKA (reference sequence). V was cut by 5 bases and J by 2 bases, with 15 bases left in between. The CDR3 is made up of 14 amino acids. The CDR3 DNA reads as TGCAGTGCTCATCCGGAGGGCCATCAAGAGACCCAGTACTTC. Encoded protein: CSAHPEGHQETQYF.